The rows below give T cell receptor beta chains drawn from one sample of a study of tumor-infiltrating lymphocytes in primary liver carcinoma. TCRdb fed the multiplex PCR reads into MiXCR, producing one record per CDR3 protein. The sample contains some 120,000 distinct CDR3 sequences, roughly three fifths of which appear only once. The sequenced sample was liver tumor tissue from sampling region 1. Receptors originate from a woman aged 55-70 years with primary liver carcinoma and hepatitis B virus infection. The CDR3 runs from the conserved cysteine through the conserved F or W.

V gene: TRBV4-1
CDR3 protein: CASSLGTTGYTDTQYF

V gene: TRBV11-2
CDR3 protein: CASSFQVGSEVFF

V gene: TRBV10-2
CDR3 protein: CASRYGTSGSYEQYF

V gene: TRBV11-3
CDR3 protein: CVNSFEGIRKNIQYF

V gene: TRBV6-2/TRBV6-3
CDR3 protein: CASSSPPVGTQYF

V gene: TRBV6-5
CDR3 protein: CASSYQKTWTYNEQSF

V gene: TRBV30
CDR3 protein: CAWSGIGVAGELFF

V gene: TRBV30
CDR3 protein: CAWSVHSGAPNQPQHF

V gene: TRBV29-1
CDR3 protein: CSVRRDGGRYSTDTQYF

V gene: TRBV29-1
CDR3 protein: CSDALAPAGELFF

V gene: TRBV12-3/TRBV12-4
CDR3 protein: CASSFWGGGTGELFF

V gene: TRBV11-2
CDR3 protein: CASNLKGAGPYNEQFF

V gene: TRBV9
CDR3 protein: CASSVGQRYGYTF

V gene: TRBV11-2
CDR3 protein: CVISLTTVGGADTQYF

V gene: TRBV11-3
CDR3 protein: CASSLDREDEQFF

V gene: TRBV11-3
CDR3 protein: CASSRQRTGGEAFF

V gene: TRBV11-2
CDR3 protein: CASSHDQKGGYTF

V gene: TRBV29-1
CDR3 protein: CSVAGLAGDGQFF